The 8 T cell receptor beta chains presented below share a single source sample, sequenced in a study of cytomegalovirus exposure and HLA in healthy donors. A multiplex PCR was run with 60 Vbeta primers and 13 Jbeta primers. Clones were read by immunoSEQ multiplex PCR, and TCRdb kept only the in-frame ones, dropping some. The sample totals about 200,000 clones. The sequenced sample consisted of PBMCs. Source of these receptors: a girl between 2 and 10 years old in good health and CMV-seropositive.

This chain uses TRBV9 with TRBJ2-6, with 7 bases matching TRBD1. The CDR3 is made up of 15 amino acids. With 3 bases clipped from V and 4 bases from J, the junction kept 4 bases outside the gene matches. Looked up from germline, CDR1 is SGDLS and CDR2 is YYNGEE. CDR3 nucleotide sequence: TGTGCCAGCAGCGAGACAGGGCCGGGGGCCAACGTCCTGACTTTC. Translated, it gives CASSETGPGANVLTF.

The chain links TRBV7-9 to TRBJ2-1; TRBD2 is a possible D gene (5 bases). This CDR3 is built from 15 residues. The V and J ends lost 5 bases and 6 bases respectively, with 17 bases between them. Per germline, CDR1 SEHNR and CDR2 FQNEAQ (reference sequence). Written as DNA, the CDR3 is TGTGCCAGCAGCCAAGCGGCCAGCTTACGCAATGAGCAGTTCTTC. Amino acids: CASSQAASLRNEQFF.

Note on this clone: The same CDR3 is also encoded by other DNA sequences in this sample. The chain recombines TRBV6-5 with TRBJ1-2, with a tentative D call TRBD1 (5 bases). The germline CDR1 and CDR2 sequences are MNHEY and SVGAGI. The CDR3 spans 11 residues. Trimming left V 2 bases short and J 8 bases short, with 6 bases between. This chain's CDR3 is CASSYQGGYTF. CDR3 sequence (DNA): TGTGCCAGCAGTTACCAGGGAGGCTACACCTTC.

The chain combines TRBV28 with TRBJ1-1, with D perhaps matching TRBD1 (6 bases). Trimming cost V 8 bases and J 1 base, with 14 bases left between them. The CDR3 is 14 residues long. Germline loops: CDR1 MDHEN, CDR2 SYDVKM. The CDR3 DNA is TGTGCCAGCGGTTCTCCAGGGGCGAACACTGAAGCTTTCTTT. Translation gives CASGSPGANTEAFF.

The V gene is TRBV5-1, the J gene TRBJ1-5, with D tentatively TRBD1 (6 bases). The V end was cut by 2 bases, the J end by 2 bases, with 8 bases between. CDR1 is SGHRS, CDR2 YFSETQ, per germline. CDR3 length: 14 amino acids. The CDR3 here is CASSFRGGNQPQHF. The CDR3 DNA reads TGCGCCAGCAGCTTCAGGGGAGGCAATCAGCCCCAGCATTTT.

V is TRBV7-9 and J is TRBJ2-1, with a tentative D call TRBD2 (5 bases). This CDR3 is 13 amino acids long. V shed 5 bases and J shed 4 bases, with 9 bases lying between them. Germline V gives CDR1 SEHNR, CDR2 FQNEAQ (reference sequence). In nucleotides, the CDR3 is TGTGCCAGCAGCCCTAGCAGTTACAATGAGCAGTTCTTC. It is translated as CASSPSSYNEQFF.

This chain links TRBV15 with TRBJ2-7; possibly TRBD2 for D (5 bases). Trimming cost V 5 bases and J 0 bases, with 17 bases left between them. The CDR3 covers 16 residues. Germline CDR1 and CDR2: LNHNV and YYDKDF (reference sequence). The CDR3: CATSFSRTAYSYEQYF. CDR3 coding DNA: TGTGCCACCAGCTTTTCAAGGACTGCGTACTCCTACGAGCAGTACTTC.

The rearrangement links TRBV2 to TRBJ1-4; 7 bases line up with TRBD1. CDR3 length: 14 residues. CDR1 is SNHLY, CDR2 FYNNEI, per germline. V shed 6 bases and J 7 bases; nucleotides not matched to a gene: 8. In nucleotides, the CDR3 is TGTGCCAGCAGAGAGGAACAGGGGTCTGAAAAACTGTTTTTT. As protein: CASREEQGSEKLFF.